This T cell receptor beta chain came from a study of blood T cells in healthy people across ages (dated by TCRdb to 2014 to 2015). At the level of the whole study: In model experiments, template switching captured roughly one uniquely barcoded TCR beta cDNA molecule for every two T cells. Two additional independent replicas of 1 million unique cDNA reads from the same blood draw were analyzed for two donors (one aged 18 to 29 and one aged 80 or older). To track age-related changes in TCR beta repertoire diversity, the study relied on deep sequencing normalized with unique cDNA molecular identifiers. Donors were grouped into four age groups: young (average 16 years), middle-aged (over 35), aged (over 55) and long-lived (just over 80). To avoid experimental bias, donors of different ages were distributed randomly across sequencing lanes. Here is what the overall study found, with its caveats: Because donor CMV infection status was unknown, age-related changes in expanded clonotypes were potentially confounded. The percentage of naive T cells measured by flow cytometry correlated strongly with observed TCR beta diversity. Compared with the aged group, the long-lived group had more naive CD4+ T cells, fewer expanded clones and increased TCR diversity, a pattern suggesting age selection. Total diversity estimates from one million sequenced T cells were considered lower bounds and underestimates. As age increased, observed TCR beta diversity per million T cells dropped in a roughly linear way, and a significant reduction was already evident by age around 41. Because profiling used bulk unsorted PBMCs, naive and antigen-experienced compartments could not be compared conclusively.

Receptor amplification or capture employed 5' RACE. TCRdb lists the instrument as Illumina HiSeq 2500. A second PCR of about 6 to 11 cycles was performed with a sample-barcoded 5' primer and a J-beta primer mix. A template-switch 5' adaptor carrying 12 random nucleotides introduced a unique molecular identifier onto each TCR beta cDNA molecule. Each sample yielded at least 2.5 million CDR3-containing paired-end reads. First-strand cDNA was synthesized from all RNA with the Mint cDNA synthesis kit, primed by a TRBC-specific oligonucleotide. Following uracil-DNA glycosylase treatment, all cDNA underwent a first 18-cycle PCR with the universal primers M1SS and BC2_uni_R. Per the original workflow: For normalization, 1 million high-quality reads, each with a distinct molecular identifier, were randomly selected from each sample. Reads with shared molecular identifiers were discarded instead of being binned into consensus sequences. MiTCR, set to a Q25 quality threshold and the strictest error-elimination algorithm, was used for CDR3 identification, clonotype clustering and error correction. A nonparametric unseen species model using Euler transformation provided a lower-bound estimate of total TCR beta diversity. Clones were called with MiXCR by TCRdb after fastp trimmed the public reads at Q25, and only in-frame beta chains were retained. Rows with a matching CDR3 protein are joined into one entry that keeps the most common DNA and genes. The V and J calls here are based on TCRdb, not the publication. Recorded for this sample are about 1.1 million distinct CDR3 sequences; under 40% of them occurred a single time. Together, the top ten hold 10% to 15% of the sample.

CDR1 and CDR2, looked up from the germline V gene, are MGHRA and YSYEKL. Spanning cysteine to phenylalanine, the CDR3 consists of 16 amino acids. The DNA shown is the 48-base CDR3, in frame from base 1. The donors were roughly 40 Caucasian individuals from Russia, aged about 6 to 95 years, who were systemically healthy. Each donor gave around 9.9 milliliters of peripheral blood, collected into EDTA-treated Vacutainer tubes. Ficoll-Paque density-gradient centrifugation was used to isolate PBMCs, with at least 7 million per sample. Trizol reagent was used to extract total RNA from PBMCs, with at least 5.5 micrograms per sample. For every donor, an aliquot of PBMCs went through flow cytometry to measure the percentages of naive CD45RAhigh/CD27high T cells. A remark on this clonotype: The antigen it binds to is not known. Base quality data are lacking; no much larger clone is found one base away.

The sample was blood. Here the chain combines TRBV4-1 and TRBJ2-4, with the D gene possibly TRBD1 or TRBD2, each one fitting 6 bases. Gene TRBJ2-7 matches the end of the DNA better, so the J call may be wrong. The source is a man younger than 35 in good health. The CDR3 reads CASSQGRGLLSYEQYF. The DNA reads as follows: TGCGCCAGCAGCCAAGGCAGGGGACTGTTGTCCTACGAGCAGTACTTC.